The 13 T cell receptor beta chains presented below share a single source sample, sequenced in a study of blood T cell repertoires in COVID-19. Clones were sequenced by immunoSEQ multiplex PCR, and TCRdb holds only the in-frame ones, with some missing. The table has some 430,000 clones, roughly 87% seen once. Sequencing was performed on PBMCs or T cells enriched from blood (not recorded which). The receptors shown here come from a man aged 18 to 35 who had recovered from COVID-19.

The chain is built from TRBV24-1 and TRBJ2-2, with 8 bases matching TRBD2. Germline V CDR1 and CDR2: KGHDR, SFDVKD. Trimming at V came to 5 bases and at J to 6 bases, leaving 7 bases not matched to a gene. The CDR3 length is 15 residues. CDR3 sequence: CATSAIGTRPGELFF. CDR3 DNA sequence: TGTGCCACCAGTGCGATCGGGACTAGGCCCGGGGAGCTGTTTTTT.

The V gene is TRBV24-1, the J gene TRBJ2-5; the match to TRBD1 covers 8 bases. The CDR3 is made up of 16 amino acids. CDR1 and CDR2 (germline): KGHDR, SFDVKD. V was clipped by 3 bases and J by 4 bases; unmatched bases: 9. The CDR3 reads CATSDRQGAVPETQYF. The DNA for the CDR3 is TGTGCCACCAGTGATCGGCAGGGGGCGGTCCCAGAGACCCAGTACTTC.

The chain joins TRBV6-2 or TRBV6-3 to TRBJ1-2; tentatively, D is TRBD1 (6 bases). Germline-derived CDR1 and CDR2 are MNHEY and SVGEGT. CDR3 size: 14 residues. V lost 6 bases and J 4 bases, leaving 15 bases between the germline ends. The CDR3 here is CASSSSDSSYGYTF. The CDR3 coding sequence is TGTGCCAGCAGCTCTTCGGACAGCAGCTATGGCTACACCTTC.

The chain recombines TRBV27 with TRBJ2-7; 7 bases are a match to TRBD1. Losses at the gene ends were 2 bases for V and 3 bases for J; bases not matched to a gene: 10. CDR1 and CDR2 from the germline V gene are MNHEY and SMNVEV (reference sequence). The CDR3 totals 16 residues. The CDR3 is CASSLGTAIPFYEQYF. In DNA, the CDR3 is TGTGCCAGCAGTTTAGGGACAGCGATTCCTTTCTACGAGCAGTACTTC.

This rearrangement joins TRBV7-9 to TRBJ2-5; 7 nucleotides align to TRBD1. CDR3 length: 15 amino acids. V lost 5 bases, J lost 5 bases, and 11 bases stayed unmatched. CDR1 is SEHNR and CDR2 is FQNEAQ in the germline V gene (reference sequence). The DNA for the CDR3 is TGTGCCAGCAGCCTGGGGACAGCGCTAAAGGAGACCCAGTACTTC. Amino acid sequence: CASSLGTALKETQYF.

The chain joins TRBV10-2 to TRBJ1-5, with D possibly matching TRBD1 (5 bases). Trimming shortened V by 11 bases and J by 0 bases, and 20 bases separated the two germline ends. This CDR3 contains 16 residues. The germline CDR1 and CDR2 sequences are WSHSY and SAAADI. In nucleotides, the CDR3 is TGCGCCGGGGGTAACCGGAGGGTCAATAGCAATCAGCCCCAGCATTTT. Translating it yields CAGGNRRVNSNQPQHF.

The CDR3 spells CASRDRASGNEQFF. CDR3 nucleotides: TGCGCCAGCCGGGACAGGGCGTCGGGCAATGAGCAGTTCTTC. The chain joins TRBV5-1 to TRBJ2-1; 9 bases line up with TRBD1. Germline values: CDR1 SGHRS, CDR2 YFSETQ. The CDR3 has 14 amino acids. V lost 7 bases to trimming and J lost 6 bases; unmatched junction nucleotides: 8.

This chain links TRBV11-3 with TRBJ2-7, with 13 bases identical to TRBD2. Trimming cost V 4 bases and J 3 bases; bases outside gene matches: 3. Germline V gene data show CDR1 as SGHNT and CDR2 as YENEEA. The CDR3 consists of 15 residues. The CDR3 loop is CASSSGLAGFYEQYF. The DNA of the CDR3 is TGTGCCAGCAGCTCGGGACTAGCGGGATTCTACGAGCAGTACTTC.

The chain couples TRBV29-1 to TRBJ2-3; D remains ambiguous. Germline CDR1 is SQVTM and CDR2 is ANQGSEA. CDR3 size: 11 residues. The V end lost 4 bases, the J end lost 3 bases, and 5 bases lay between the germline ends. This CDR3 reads CSVAITDTQYF. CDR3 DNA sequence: TGCAGCGTTGCTATAACAGATACGCAGTATTTT.

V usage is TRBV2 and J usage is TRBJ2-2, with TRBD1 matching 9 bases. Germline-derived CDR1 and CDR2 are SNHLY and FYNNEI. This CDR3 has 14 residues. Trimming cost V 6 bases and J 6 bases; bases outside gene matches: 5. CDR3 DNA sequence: TGTGCCAGCAGAGACGGGACAGGGCCCGGGGAGCTGTTTTTT. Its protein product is CASRDGTGPGELFF. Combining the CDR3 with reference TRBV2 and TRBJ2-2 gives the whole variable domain EPEVTQTPSHQVTQMGQEVILRCVPISNHLYFYWYRQILGQKVEFLVSFYNNEISEKSEIFDDQFSVERPDGSNFTLKIRSTKLEDSAMYFCASRDGTGPGELFFGEGSRLTVL.

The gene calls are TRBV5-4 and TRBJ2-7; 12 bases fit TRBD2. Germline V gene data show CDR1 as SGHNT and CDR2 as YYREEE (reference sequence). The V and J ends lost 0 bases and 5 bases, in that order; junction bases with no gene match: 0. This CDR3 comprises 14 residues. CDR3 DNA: TGTGCCAGCAGCTTGGCTAGCGGGAGGGACGAGCAGTACTTC. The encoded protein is CASSLASGRDEQYF. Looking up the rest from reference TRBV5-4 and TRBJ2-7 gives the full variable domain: ETGVTQSPTHLIKTRGQQVTLRCSSQSGHNTVSWYQQALGQGPQFIFQYYREEENGRGNFPPRFSGLQFPNYSSELNVNALELDDSALYLCASSLASGRDEQYFGPGTRLTVT.

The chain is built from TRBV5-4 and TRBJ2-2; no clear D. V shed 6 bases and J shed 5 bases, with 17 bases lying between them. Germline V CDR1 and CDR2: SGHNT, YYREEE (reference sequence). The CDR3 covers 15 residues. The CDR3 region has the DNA TGTGCCAGCAAGGTTAGGAGCGATTGGACCGGGGAGCTGTTTTTT. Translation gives CASKVRSDWTGELFF.

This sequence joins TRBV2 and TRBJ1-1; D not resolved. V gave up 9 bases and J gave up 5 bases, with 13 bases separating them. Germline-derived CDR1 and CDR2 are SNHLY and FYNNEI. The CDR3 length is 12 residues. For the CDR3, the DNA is TGTGCCAGTAAAGAGGGCGAAACTGAAGCTTTCTTT. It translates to CASKEGETEAFF.